What follows are 32 T cell receptor beta chains derived from one specimen sequenced in a study of cytomegalovirus exposure and HLA in healthy donors. PCR primers comprised 60 Vbeta and 13 Jbeta primers. Using immunoSEQ multiplex PCR, the repertoire was profiled, and TCRdb retains in-frame clones only, with some absent. The data hold more than 140,000 clones, with approximately 80% observed a single time. The material sequenced was PBMCs. These receptors originate from a young man in good health and CMV-seropositive.

The V and J genes are TRBV5-1 and TRBJ2-7, with D maybe TRBD1 (6 bases). Trimming took 5 bases from V and 4 from J, leaving 13 bases between them. Germline V gives CDR1 SGHRS, CDR2 YFSETQ. This CDR3 spans 13 amino acids. The CDR3 spells CASRMVGGYEQYF. CDR3 nucleotides: TGCGCCAGCAGGATGGTAGGGGGATACGAGCAGTACTTC.

The V gene is TRBV5-6, the J gene TRBJ1-4; TRBD1 matches 8 bases. V shed 4 bases, J shed 6 bases, and the junction held 11 bases outside the gene matches. This CDR3 spans 16 amino acids. Germline CDR1 is SGHDT and CDR2 is YYEEEE. The CDR3 nucleotides read TGTGCCAGCAGCCCCAGGACAGGGAGAAGTGATGAAAAACTGTTTTTT. Encoded protein: CASSPRTGRSDEKLFF.

CDR3 nucleotide sequence: TGTGCCAGCAGCTCAAACGGGGGCACAGATACGCAGTATTTT. Translation gives CASSSNGGTDTQYF. This sequence joins TRBV7-2 and TRBJ2-3; D might be TRBD2 (5 bases). Trimming left V 4 bases short and J 1 base short, with 9 bases between. The CDR3 is 14 amino acids. CDR1 SGHTA and CDR2 FQGNSA come from the germline V gene.

The chain links TRBV6-1 to TRBJ1-3; D remains ambiguous. The V gene's germline CDR1 is MNHNS and CDR2 SASEGT. V was pared by 2 bases and J by 0 bases, with 11 bases between. CDR3 length: 16 residues. CDR3 coding DNA: TGTGCCAGCAGTGAAAGAACACGGAGCTCTGGAAACACCATATATTTT. Protein: CASSERTRSSGNTIYF.

The chain has TRBV5-6 and TRBJ2-1, with 10 positions matching TRBD2. Germline V lookup: CDR1 SGHDT, CDR2 YYEEEE. The CDR3 is 15 residues long. Trimming cost V 0 bases and J 3 bases; bases outside gene matches: 0. CDR3 protein: CASSLGTSGYNEQFF. CDR3 sequence (DNA): TGTGCCAGCAGCTTGGGGACTAGCGGCTACAATGAGCAGTTCTTC.

The chain carries TRBV10-3 and TRBJ1-6; D is uncertain. The germline V and J ends were trimmed by 11 bases and 9 bases, with 17 bases remaining between them. The CDR3 is made up of 13 amino acids. The germline gives CDR1 ENHRY, CDR2 SYGVKD. The CDR3 is CAVASGLGSPLHF. The CDR3 region has the DNA TGTGCCGTCGCGAGCGGTTTAGGTTCACCCCTCCACTTT.

J is TRBJ2-1 and V is TRBV9, with a tentative D call TRBD2 (5 bases). The CDR3 has 14 amino acids. The V gene's germline CDR1 is SGDLS and CDR2 YYNGEE. V dropped 1 base and J dropped 8 bases, with 13 bases sitting between them. The CDR3 spells CASSVYGETYEQFF. DNA of the CDR3: TGTGCCAGCAGCGTATACGGGGAGACCTATGAGCAGTTCTTC.

This clone was seen a few times. The sample contains more than one DNA sequence encoding this CDR3. J is TRBJ1-1 and V is TRBV5-1, with unresolved D. V was pared by 0 bases and J by 1 base, with 4 bases between. CDR1 is SGHRS and CDR2 is YFSETQ in the germline V gene. The CDR3 is 13 residues long. CDR3 sequence (DNA): TGCGCCAGCAGCTTGGGCGGGAACACTGAAGCTTTCTTT. It codes for CASSLGGNTEAFF.

Worth noting for this clone: Other DNA variants within this sample encode the same CDR3. V is TRBV9 and J is TRBJ2-5; TRBD2 aligns across 9 bases. Losses at the gene ends were 2 bases for V and 5 bases for J; bases not matched to a gene: 1. Germline V gene data show CDR1 as SGDLS and CDR2 as YYNGEE. This CDR3 spans 13 amino acids. CDR3 region: CASSVGLAETQYF. Written as DNA, the CDR3 is TGTGCCAGCAGCGTCGGACTAGCGGAGACCCAGTACTTC.

This chain connects TRBV28 to TRBJ2-5; D is perhaps TRBD2 (8 bases). Trimming took 10 bases from V and 2 from J, leaving 20 bases between them. The length of the CDR3 is 15 residues. Germline V gene data show CDR1 as MDHEN and CDR2 as SYDVKM. The CDR3 region is CAIGGGTVLQETQYF. CDR3 DNA sequence: TGTGCCATCGGGGGGGGGACAGTGCTTCAAGAGACCCAGTACTTC.

V usage is TRBV4-1 and J usage is TRBJ2-1, with 7 positions matching TRBD1. The V and J ends lost 2 bases and 9 bases, in that order; junction bases with no gene match: 4. This CDR3 region has 13 residues. Germline CDR1 is MGHRA and CDR2 is YSYEKL. Here the CDR3 reads CASSQFTGVEQFF. CDR3 bases: TGCGCCAGCAGCCAATTCACAGGGGTTGAGCAGTTCTTC.

This chain connects TRBV2 to TRBJ2-7; D not resolved. The germline CDR1 and CDR2 sequences are SNHLY and FYNNEI. The CDR3 spans 15 residues. Between the trimmed V and J ends, which lost 4 bases and 0 bases, there was a span of 13 bases. CDR3 sequence (DNA): TGTGCCAGCAGTGGAAGCTTCGTAAACTCCTACGAGCAGTACTTC. This gives the protein CASSGSFVNSYEQYF.

This clone has just a few counts. The chain combines TRBV2 with TRBJ1-4; 8 bases are shared with TRBD1. With 5 bases clipped from V and 8 bases from J, the junction kept 7 bases outside the gene matches. The germline gives CDR1 SNHLY, CDR2 FYNNEI. The CDR3 runs to 14 residues. In DNA, the CDR3 is TGTGCCAGCAGTCTCACAGGGGGGCCGGAAAAACTGTTTTTT. This sequence encodes CASSLTGGPEKLFF.

The chain has TRBV6-5 and TRBJ1-4; D unresolved. Trimming removed 6 bases from V and 8 bases from J, with 4 bases in between. Germline lookup yields CDR1 MNHEY and CDR2 SVGAGI. The CDR3 contains 10 residues. The CDR3 bases are TGTGCCAGCAGGCGAGAAAAACTGTTTTTT. Residues: CASRREKLFF.

This clone has only a few counts. Here the CDR3 reads CASSSWDRVGDDDRVMGYTF. The DNA for the CDR3 is TGTGCCAGCAGTTCGTGGGACAGGGTGGGAGATGACGACAGGGTGATGGGCTACACCTTC. The rearrangement joins TRBV27 to TRBJ1-2; 9 bases map to TRBD1. Germline V gene lookup returns CDR1 MNHEY and CDR2 SMNVEV (reference sequence). The CDR3 length is 20 residues. V lost 4 bases, J lost 8 bases, and 26 bases stayed unmatched.

This clone was detected a few times. The V and J genes are TRBV19 and TRBJ2-2; 9 bases map to TRBD1. J lost 6 bases, V lost 8 bases, and 16 bases had no gene match. The germline gives CDR1 LNHDA, CDR2 SQIVND (reference sequence). The CDR3 runs 17 residues. CDR3 DNA: TGTGCCAGTCGGACAGGGGAAATCATATTATCCGCCGGGGAGCTGTTTTTT. Its translation: CASRTGEIILSAGELFF. The whole variable domain, filled in from reference TRBV19 and TRBJ2-2, reads DGGITQSPKYLFRKEGQNVTLSCEQNLNHDAMYWYRQDPGQGLRLIYYSQIVNDFQKGDIAEGYSVSREKKESFPLTVTSAQKNPTAFYLCASRTGEIILSAGELFFGEGSRLTVL.

This rearrangement joins TRBV28 to TRBJ2-5, with 9 bases aligning to TRBD2. The CDR3 loop spans 15 amino acids. Losses at the gene ends were 7 bases for V and 5 bases for J; bases not matched to a gene: 11. The germline gives CDR1 MDHEN, CDR2 SYDVKM. The CDR3 DNA reads TGTGCCAGCATCCCTAGCGGGGTGCCCTGGGAGACCCAGTACTTC. This codes for CASIPSGVPWETQYF.

The chain carries TRBV19 and TRBJ1-2; TRBD1 matches at 8 bases. Germline V gene sequence: CDR1 LNHDA, CDR2 SQIVND (reference sequence). This CDR3 is built from 15 residues. V shed 7 bases and J 5 bases; nucleotides not matched to a gene: 12. DNA for the CDR3: TGTGCCAGTAAGGTCCGGCAGGGGGCTGGTTATGGCTACACCTTC. Its protein product is CASKVRQGAGYGYTF.

The chain joins TRBV5-5 to TRBJ2-5; 11 bases map to TRBD1. With the DNA end fitting TRBJ2-7 better, the J assignment may be wrong. Germline CDR1 SGHKS, CDR2 YYEKEE (reference sequence). CDR3 length equals 16 residues. As DNA, the CDR3 is TGTGCCAGCAGCTTGGGGTGGGACAGGGGGATTTACGAGCAGTACTTC. Its protein product is CASSLGWDRGIYEQYF.

The chain is built from TRBV4-3 and TRBJ2-5; tentatively, D is TRBD2 (5 bases). Germline V gene sequence: CDR1 LGHNA, CDR2 YSLEER. This CDR3 is built from 15 residues. Trimming removed 0 bases at V and 4 bases at J, with 12 bases between. This CDR3 is CASSQETGLGETQYF. DNA for the CDR3: TGCGCCAGCAGCCAAGAGACTGGACTGGGAGAGACCCAGTACTTC.

The chain has TRBV5-1 and TRBJ2-3; D gene ambiguous. Looked up from germline, CDR1 is SGHRS and CDR2 is YFSETQ. This CDR3 spans 12 amino acids. V lost 1 base, J lost 4 bases, and 4 bases lay in between. This CDR3 is CASSLTADTQYF. The CDR3 nucleotides are TGCGCCAGCAGCTTGACGGCAGATACGCAGTATTTT.

The CDR3, as DNA: TGTGCCAGCAGTTTAGAGACAGGGGCACTTAACTATGGCTACACCTTC. As protein: CASSLETGALNYGYTF. The chain has TRBV28 and TRBJ1-2, with TRBD1 identical over 8 bases. CDR3 length: 16 residues. Germline V gene sequence: CDR1 MDHEN, CDR2 SYDVKM. V lost 2 bases to trimming and J lost 1 base; unmatched junction nucleotides: 6.

The chain combines TRBV19 with TRBJ2-5, with D perhaps TRBD1 (7 bases). Looked up from germline, CDR1 is LNHDA and CDR2 is SQIVND (reference sequence). CDR3 length: 15 amino acids. Trimming stripped 1 base from V and 3 bases from J, with 12 bases between. The CDR3 bases are TGTGCCAGTAGTATAGTGGGCAGGGGGGAAGAGACCCAGTACTTC. This gives the protein CASSIVGRGEETQYF.

CDR3 nucleotide sequence: TGCGCCAGCAGCTCTAATCGAGGGGGCGCGGAAGAGACCCAGTACTTC. This codes for CASSSNRGGAEETQYF. The chain employs TRBV5-1 and TRBJ2-5; 7 bases fit TRBD1. V lost 3 bases, J lost 3 bases, and 11 bases stayed unmatched. Germline CDR1 reads SGHRS; CDR2 reads YFSETQ. The CDR3 loop spans 16 amino acids.

V is TRBV7-6 and J is TRBJ2-1, with TRBD2 matching 9 bases. The trim removed 1 base at V and 6 bases at J, leaving 4 bases unmatched. This CDR3 region has 15 residues. Germline CDR1 is SGHVS and CDR2 is FNYEAQ. Here the CDR3 reads CASSLGAGGINEQFF. CDR3 bases: TGTGCCAGCAGCTTAGGAGCGGGGGGAATCAATGAGCAGTTCTTC.

This rearrangement joins TRBV11-2 to TRBJ1-5; 9 positions match TRBD1. Germline trimming cut 0 bases from V and 4 bases from J; bases unmatched to any gene: 1. CDR1 and CDR2 (germline): SGHAT, FQNNGV. This CDR3 contains 15 residues. The CDR3: CASSLDGTGNQPQHF. The CDR3 DNA is TGTGCCAGCAGCTTAGATGGGACAGGGAATCAGCCCCAGCATTTT. The entire variable domain, with the rest obtained from reference TRBV11-2 and TRBJ1-5, is as follows: EAGVAQSPRYKIIEKRQSVAFWCNPISGHATLYWYQQILGQGPKLLIQFQNNGVVDDSQLPKDRFSAERLKGVDSTLKIQPAKLEDSAVYLCASSLDGTGNQPQHFGDGTRLSIL.

The chain combines TRBV5-6 with TRBJ1-2; D not resolved. This CDR3 comprises 13 residues. The germline V gene has CDR1 SGHDT and CDR2 YYEEEE. Trimming shortened V by 5 bases and J by 4 bases, and 12 bases separated the two germline ends. Written as DNA, the CDR3 is TGTGCCAGCAGTTCCGGGGTGACCTATGGCTACACCTTC. It codes for CASSSGVTYGYTF.

The chain employs TRBV12-5 and TRBJ2-2; D gene uncertain. CDR1 is LGHNT and CDR2 is FRNRAP in the germline V gene. Deletions cut 8 bases from V and 9 bases from J, with 16 bases between. The CDR3 has 13 amino acids. This chain's CDR3 is CASSEPKTWELFF. The DNA of the CDR3 is TGTGCTAGTTCGGAGCCAAAGACGTGGGAGCTGTTTTTT.

This clone was observed a few times. V usage is TRBV28 and J usage is TRBJ1-5; the match to TRBD1 covers 9 bases. Trimming cost V 5 bases and J 7 bases; bases outside gene matches: 9. The CDR3 length is 15 residues. The V gene's germline CDR1 is MDHEN and CDR2 SYDVKM. The CDR3 reads CASSPPTGGGQPQHF. The CDR3 DNA follows: TGTGCCAGCAGTCCGCCGACAGGGGGTGGGCAGCCCCAGCATTTT.

The chain has TRBV5-5 and TRBJ2-7, with 8 bases fitting TRBD2. CDR3 size: 17 residues. Trimming removed 4 bases from V and 0 bases from J; junction bases left unmatched: 12. Germline V gene lookup returns CDR1 SGHKS and CDR2 YYEKEE (reference sequence). CDR3 in amino acids: CASSTRLAGGSSYEQYF. CDR3 nucleotide sequence: TGTGCCAGCAGCACCCGACTGGCGGGAGGTTCCTCCTACGAGCAGTACTTC. Together with reference TRBV5-5 and TRBJ2-7, the CDR3 gives the full variable domain: DAGVTQSPTHLIKTRGQQVTLRCSPISGHKSVSWYQQVLGQGPQFIFQYYEKEERGRGNFPDRFSARQFPNYSSELNVNALLLGDSALYLCASSTRLAGGSSYEQYFGPGTRLTVT.

V gene TRBV2 combines with J gene TRBJ1-4; no reliable D call. CDR3 length equals 13 residues. Trimming pared 6 bases from V and 14 bases from J, leaving 19 bases between. Germline CDR1 is SNHLY and CDR2 is FYNNEI. The DNA for the CDR3 is TGTGCCAGCAGCCGACCGCCTAAGGTCGGGCTGTTTTTT. Protein product: CASSRPPKVGLFF. The complete variable domain, with remaining parts taken from reference TRBV2 and TRBJ1-4, reads EPEVTQTPSHQVTQMGQEVILRCVPISNHLYFYWYRQILGQKVEFLVSFYNNEISEKSEIFDDQFSVERPDGSNFTLKIRSTKLEDSAMYFCASSRPPKVGLFFGSGTQLSVL.

This clone appeared a few times. The chain carries TRBV5-5 and TRBJ2-5; 9 nucleotides match TRBD1. The CDR3 contains 15 residues. Germline assignment: CDR1 SGHKS and CDR2 YYEKEE (reference sequence). V gave up 3 bases and J gave up 5 bases; unmatched junction bases: 8. As DNA, the CDR3 is TGTGCCAGCAGCTCGGGGACAGGGTGGCGGGAGACCCAGTACTTC. This sequence encodes CASSSGTGWRETQYF.